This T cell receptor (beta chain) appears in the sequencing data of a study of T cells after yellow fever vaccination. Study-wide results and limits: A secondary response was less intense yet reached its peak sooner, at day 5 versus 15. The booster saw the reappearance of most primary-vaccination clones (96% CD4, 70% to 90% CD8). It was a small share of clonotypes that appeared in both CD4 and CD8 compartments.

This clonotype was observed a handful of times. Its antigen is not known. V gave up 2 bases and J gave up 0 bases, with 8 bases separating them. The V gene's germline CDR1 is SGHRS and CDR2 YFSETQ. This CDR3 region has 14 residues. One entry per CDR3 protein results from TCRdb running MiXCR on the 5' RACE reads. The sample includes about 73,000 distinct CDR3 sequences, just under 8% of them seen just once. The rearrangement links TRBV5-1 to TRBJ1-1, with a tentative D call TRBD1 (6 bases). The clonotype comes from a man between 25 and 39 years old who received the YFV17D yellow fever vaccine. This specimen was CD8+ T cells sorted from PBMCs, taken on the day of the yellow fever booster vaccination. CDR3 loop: CASSFGQMNTEAFF. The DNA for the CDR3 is TGCGCCAGCAGCTTCGGACAGATGAACACTGAAGCTTTCTTT.